This entry features one T cell receptor beta chain sequence. Patients at the Seattle site were enrolled during active infection and followed longitudinally. This entry is derived from a study of blood T cell repertoires in COVID-19. Study context: T cells, B-cell-depleted T cells, or PBMCs provided the cDNA or gDNA that served as material.

Deletions cut 4 bases from V and 11 bases from J, with 18 bases between. The germline V gene has CDR1 SGHNT and CDR2 YYREEE (reference sequence). The CDR3 consists of 13 residues. Produced via immunoSEQ multiplex PCR; TCRdb's table is partial and in-frame only. The table has roughly 200,000 clones, approximately 90% seen once. This rearrangement joins TRBV5-4 to TRBJ1-1, with D unclear. Sample: peripheral blood. The sequence derives from a woman between 50 and 59 years old with COVID-19, enrolled during active disease. The CDR3 sequence: CASSPREASWAFF. Written as DNA, the CDR3 is TGTGCCAGCAGCCCCCGTGAGGCCTCGTGGGCTTTCTTT.